Listed below are T cell receptor beta chains from one sample, sequenced in a study of T-cell reconstitution after alpha-beta-depleted transplantation in children. Each CDR3 protein is one row after TCRdb ran MiXCR on the PCR reads. The sample holds 130,000 or so distinct CDR3 sequences, roughly 9.7% seen once. The sample was PBMCs, mostly from graft donor cells, taken 180 days after TCRalphabeta/CD19-depleted stem cell transplant. These receptor sequences come from a girl in the first two years of life who had a stem cell transplant for combined immunodeficiency, so the T cells may come from the graft donor. Both conserved end residues are part of each CDR3. D genes are given only for firm matches. For some rows the clone size is stated as once, few or many, or as a class when expanded; others skip it.

len: 11
abundance: few
d_gene: .
j_gene: TRBJ2-5
v_gene: TRBV20-1
CDR3aa: CGPVHQETQYF
CDR3nt: TGCGGACCAGTGCACCAAGAGACCCAGTACTTC

len: 15
abundance: .
d_gene: .
j_gene: TRBJ2-2
v_gene: TRBV27
CDR3aa: CASSLYLANTGELFF
CDR3nt: TGTGCCAGCAGTTTATACCTCGCGAACACCGGGGAGCTGTTTTTT

len: 17
abundance: few
d_gene: TRBD1
j_gene: TRBJ2-1
v_gene: TRBV18
CDR3aa: CASSPPGQGKNYNEQFF
CDR3nt: TGTGCCAGCTCACCACCGGGACAGGGAAAAAACTACAATGAGCAGTTCTTC

len: 15
abundance: .
d_gene: .
j_gene: TRBJ1-5
v_gene: TRBV29-1
CDR3aa: CSVSLTSYSNQPQHF
CDR3nt: TGCAGCGTTTCCTTGACGTCTTATAGCAATCAGCCCCAGCATTTT

len: 13
abundance: few
d_gene: .
j_gene: TRBJ2-3
v_gene: TRBV25-1
CDR3aa: CANNRAQPDTQYF
CDR3nt: TGTGCCAACAACAGGGCTCAGCCAGATACGCAGTATTTT

len: 13
abundance: few
d_gene: TRBD1
j_gene: TRBJ2-7
v_gene: TRBV19
CDR3aa: CASRDRTSYEQYF
CDR3nt: TGTGCCAGCCGGGACAGGACCTCCTACGAGCAGTACTTC

len: 16
abundance: .
d_gene: .
j_gene: TRBJ2-7
v_gene: TRBV27
CDR3aa: CASSSPRGANPGEQYF
CDR3nt: TGTGCCAGCAGTTCCCCCCGGGGGGCAAACCCTGGCGAGCAGTACTTC

len: 12
abundance: few
d_gene: TRBD2
j_gene: TRBJ2-4
v_gene: TRBV20-1
CDR3aa: CSAPSGKNIQYF
CDR3nt: TGCAGTGCTCCTAGCGGTAAAAACATTCAGTACTTC

len: 13
abundance: few
d_gene: .
j_gene: TRBJ2-7
v_gene: TRBV12-3/TRBV12-4
CDR3aa: CASSLSTLYEQYF
CDR3nt: TGTGCCAGCAGTTTAAGCACGCTCTACGAGCAGTACTTC

len: 13
abundance: .
d_gene: TRBD1
j_gene: TRBJ2-7
v_gene: TRBV24-1
CDR3aa: CATSGTGTSEQYF
CDR3nt: TGTGCCACCAGTGGGACAGGGACAAGCGAGCAGTACTTC

len: 14
abundance: few
d_gene: .
j_gene: TRBJ2-7
v_gene: TRBV2
CDR3aa: CASSERPGGYEQYF
CDR3nt: TGTGCCAGCAGTGAACGACCCGGGGGTTACGAGCAGTACTTC

len: 12
abundance: .
d_gene: .
j_gene: TRBJ2-7
v_gene: TRBV18
CDR3aa: CASSPSNYEQYF
CDR3nt: TGTGCCAGCTCACCAAGTAACTACGAGCAGTACTTC

len: 15
abundance: few
d_gene: .
j_gene: TRBJ2-3
v_gene: TRBV27
CDR3aa: CASSSPGNRADTQYF
CDR3nt: TGTGCCAGCAGTTCTCCTGGAAACAGGGCAGATACGCAGTATTTT

len: 16
abundance: .
d_gene: .
j_gene: TRBJ2-3
v_gene: TRBV6-5
CDR3aa: CASSYILGRSPDTQYF
CDR3nt: TGTGCCAGCAGTTACATACTCGGCAGGTCCCCAGATACGCAGTATTTT

len: 14
abundance: few
d_gene: .
j_gene: TRBJ2-2
v_gene: TRBV29-1
CDR3aa: CSVESGRNTGELFF
CDR3nt: TGCAGCGTTGAATCGGGGAGGAACACCGGGGAGCTGTTTTTT

len: 15
abundance: .
d_gene: TRBD1
j_gene: TRBJ2-2
v_gene: TRBV11-2
CDR3aa: CASRRAGGVTGELFF
CDR3nt: TGTGCCAGCAGGCGGGCAGGGGGCGTCACCGGGGAGCTGTTTTTT

len: 12
abundance: many
d_gene: .
j_gene: TRBJ1-2
v_gene: TRBV4-3
CDR3aa: CASSQDTYGYTF
CDR3nt: TGCGCCAGCAGCCAAGATACCTATGGCTACACCTTC

len: 16
abundance: few
d_gene: .
j_gene: TRBJ2-1
v_gene: TRBV3-1
CDR3aa: CASSQAGVGTYNEQFF
CDR3nt: TGTGCCAGCAGCCAAGCGGGGGTGGGCACCTACAATGAGCAGTTCTTC

len: 16
abundance: .
d_gene: TRBD1
j_gene: TRBJ2-7
v_gene: TRBV5-1
CDR3aa: CASSLAGTGFPYEQYF
CDR3nt: TGCGCCAGCAGCTTGGCGGGGACAGGGTTCCCCTACGAGCAGTACTTC

len: 14
abundance: few
d_gene: .
j_gene: TRBJ2-7
v_gene: TRBV20-1
CDR3aa: CSATVLAPSDEQYF
CDR3nt: TGCAGTGCTACAGTACTAGCTCCCTCAGACGAGCAGTACTTC

len: 11
abundance: .
d_gene: .
j_gene: TRBJ1-1
v_gene: TRBV29-1
CDR3aa: CSAILARRAFF
CDR3nt: TGCAGCGCTATCCTGGCGAGGAGGGCTTTCTTT

len: 13
abundance: .
d_gene: TRBD2
j_gene: TRBJ2-1
v_gene: TRBV20-1
CDR3aa: CSAPLAGGGEQFF
CDR3nt: TGCAGTGCCCCACTAGCGGGGGGAGGTGAGCAGTTCTTC

len: 17
abundance: .
d_gene: TRBD2
j_gene: TRBJ2-1
v_gene: TRBV20-1
CDR3aa: CSARGLGTSGAYNEQFF
CDR3nt: TGCAGTGCTAGAGGCTTAGGGACTAGCGGAGCATACAATGAGCAGTTCTTC

len: 16
abundance: few
d_gene: .
j_gene: TRBJ1-2
v_gene: TRBV6-5
CDR3aa: CASSSTGGGESYGYTF
CDR3nt: TGTGCCAGCAGTTCCACTGGAGGGGGGGAGTCCTATGGCTACACCTTC

len: 19
abundance: many
d_gene: TRBD2
j_gene: TRBJ2-6
v_gene: TRBV6-2/TRBV6-3
CDR3aa: CASSRWTSGRSSGANVLTF
CDR3nt: TGTGCCAGCAGTCGATGGACTAGCGGGAGATCCTCTGGGGCCAACGTCCTGACTTTC

len: 15
abundance: few
d_gene: TRBD2
j_gene: TRBJ2-1
v_gene: TRBV5-1
CDR3aa: CASSLRTSGGNEQFF
CDR3nt: TGCGCCAGCAGCCTTAGGACTAGCGGGGGCAATGAGCAGTTCTTC

len: 16
abundance: .
d_gene: .
j_gene: TRBJ2-3
v_gene: TRBV5-1
CDR3aa: CASSISHASLSDTQYF
CDR3nt: TGCGCCAGCAGCATCTCCCACGCATCCCTTTCAGATACGCAGTATTTT

len: 17
abundance: few
d_gene: .
j_gene: TRBJ2-1
v_gene: TRBV20-1
CDR3aa: CSAKGWGAYSSYNEQFF
CDR3nt: TGCAGTGCTAAAGGATGGGGAGCGTACAGCTCCTACAATGAGCAGTTCTTC

len: 14
abundance: many
d_gene: .
j_gene: TRBJ2-4
v_gene: TRBV20-1
CDR3aa: CSARGGGRGNIQYF
CDR3nt: TGCAGTGCTAGAGGTGGTGGCAGGGGAAACATTCAGTACTTC

len: 13
abundance: many
d_gene: .
j_gene: TRBJ2-4
v_gene: TRBV7-3
CDR3aa: CASSLTHRGVQYF
CDR3nt: TGTGCCAGCAGCTTAACGCACCGGGGTGTTCAGTACTTC

len: 12
abundance: .
d_gene: TRBD1
j_gene: TRBJ1-2
v_gene: TRBV18
CDR3aa: CASSPGGLSYTF
CDR3nt: TGTGCCAGCTCCCCAGGGGGCTTGAGCTACACCTTC

len: 13
abundance: few
d_gene: .
j_gene: TRBJ2-5
v_gene: TRBV5-1
CDR3aa: CASSLEGEETQYF
CDR3nt: TGCGCCAGCAGCTTGGAGGGGGAAGAGACCCAGTACTTC

len: 17
abundance: few
d_gene: TRBD2
j_gene: TRBJ2-5
v_gene: TRBV4-3
CDR3aa: CASSRSEEGGPPETQYF
CDR3nt: TGCGCCAGCAGCCGGTCAGAGGAGGGAGGGCCACCCGAGACCCAGTACTTC

len: 16
abundance: few
d_gene: .
j_gene: TRBJ2-1
v_gene: TRBV28
CDR3aa: CASSFVLAYDYNEQFF
CDR3nt: TGTGCCAGCAGTTTCGTGCTAGCGTACGACTACAATGAGCAGTTCTTC

len: 15
abundance: .
d_gene: TRBD1
j_gene: TRBJ2-1
v_gene: TRBV7-9
CDR3aa: CASSPRQGQGNEQFF
CDR3nt: TGTGCCAGCAGCCCTAGACAGGGGCAAGGAAATGAGCAGTTCTTC

len: 13
abundance: few
d_gene: .
j_gene: TRBJ2-3
v_gene: TRBV21-1
CDR3aa: CASSKEGTDTQYF
CDR3nt: TGTGCCAGCAGCAAAGAAGGCACAGATACGCAGTATTTT

len: 13
abundance: few
d_gene: .
j_gene: TRBJ2-5
v_gene: TRBV5-4
CDR3aa: CASSLLLQETQYF
CDR3nt: TGTGCCAGCAGCTTGCTCCTCCAAGAGACCCAGTACTTC

len: 15
abundance: .
d_gene: TRBD1
j_gene: TRBJ2-7
v_gene: TRBV6-2/TRBV6-3
CDR3aa: CASSYAGQGAYEQYF
CDR3nt: TGTGCCAGCAGTTACGCGGGACAGGGGGCCTACGAGCAGTACTTC

len: 13
abundance: few
d_gene: TRBD1
j_gene: TRBJ1-5
v_gene: TRBV3-1
CDR3aa: CASSEQGYLPQHF
CDR3nt: TGTGCCAGCAGCGAACAGGGGTATTTGCCCCAGCATTTT

len: 14
abundance: .
d_gene: .
j_gene: TRBJ1-5
v_gene: TRBV19
CDR3aa: CASSTSGGNQPQHF
CDR3nt: TGTGCCAGTAGTACCTCGGGCGGCAATCAGCCCCAGCATTTT

len: 15
abundance: .
d_gene: .
j_gene: TRBJ2-3
v_gene: TRBV7-2
CDR3aa: CASTSPGYRRDTQYF
CDR3nt: TGTGCCAGCACCAGTCCCGGATACCGAAGAGATACGCAGTATTTT

len: 13
abundance: .
d_gene: .
j_gene: TRBJ1-4
v_gene: TRBV6-1
CDR3aa: CASSATRDGGLFF
CDR3nt: TGTGCCAGCAGTGCAACCCGGGACGGGGGACTGTTTTTT

len: 16
abundance: few
d_gene: TRBD2
j_gene: TRBJ2-1
v_gene: TRBV20-1
CDR3aa: CSAIGLAWDLGNEQFF
CDR3nt: TGCAGTGCTATCGGACTAGCGTGGGACTTGGGGAATGAGCAGTTCTTC

len: 12
abundance: few
d_gene: TRBD2
j_gene: TRBJ2-5
v_gene: TRBV12-3/TRBV12-4
CDR3aa: CASAGGPETQYF
CDR3nt: TGTGCCAGCGCGGGAGGTCCGGAGACCCAGTACTTC

len: 14
abundance: .
d_gene: .
j_gene: TRBJ1-2
v_gene: TRBV3-1
CDR3aa: CASSQGNGGYGYTF
CDR3nt: TGTGCCAGCAGCCAAGGAAATGGTGGCTATGGCTACACCTTC

len: 13
abundance: few
d_gene: .
j_gene: TRBJ1-1
v_gene: TRBV6-2/TRBV6-3
CDR3aa: CASSYSEGTEAFF
CDR3nt: TGTGCCAGCAGTTACTCGGAGGGCACTGAAGCTTTCTTT

len: 13
abundance: few
d_gene: TRBD1
j_gene: TRBJ2-7
v_gene: TRBV20-1
CDR3aa: CSASGQGDHEQYF
CDR3nt: TGCAGTGCTAGTGGTCAGGGGGACCACGAGCAGTACTTC

len: 13
abundance: few
d_gene: TRBD1
j_gene: TRBJ2-5
v_gene: TRBV6-1
CDR3aa: CASRPTGLETQYF
CDR3nt: TGTGCCAGCAGACCGACAGGGTTAGAGACCCAGTACTTC

len: 15
abundance: few
d_gene: .
j_gene: TRBJ2-3
v_gene: TRBV5-1
CDR3aa: CASSPRGPGTDTQYF
CDR3nt: TGCGCCAGCAGCCCAAGGGGCCCCGGCACAGATACGCAGTATTTT

len: 12
abundance: few
d_gene: .
j_gene: TRBJ1-1
v_gene: TRBV19
CDR3aa: CASSINYAEAFF
CDR3nt: TGTGCCAGTAGTATAAATTACGCTGAAGCTTTCTTT

len: 14
abundance: few
d_gene: .
j_gene: TRBJ2-7
v_gene: TRBV10-3
CDR3aa: CAISGNRDSYEQYF
CDR3nt: TGTGCCATCAGTGGCAACAGAGACTCCTACGAGCAGTACTTC

len: 15
abundance: .
d_gene: .
j_gene: TRBJ2-3
v_gene: TRBV12-3/TRBV12-4
CDR3aa: CASSQNTGITDRQYF
CDR3nt: TGTGCCAGCAGCCAAAACACAGGGATTACAGATAGGCAGTATTTT

len: 14
abundance: .
d_gene: .
j_gene: TRBJ1-1
v_gene: TRBV12-3/TRBV12-4
CDR3aa: CASSPNRQNTEAFF
CDR3nt: TGTGCCAGCAGCCCTAACAGGCAGAACACTGAAGCTTTCTTT

len: 14
abundance: .
d_gene: TRBD2
j_gene: TRBJ2-7
v_gene: TRBV27
CDR3aa: CASSPAGLSYEQYF
CDR3nt: TGTGCCAGCAGTCCAGCGGGGCTCTCCTACGAGCAGTACTTC

len: 18
abundance: .
d_gene: .
j_gene: TRBJ2-3
v_gene: TRBV2
CDR3aa: CASSGRWVPVRIDHTQYF
CDR3nt: TGTGCCAGCAGTGGTCGTTGGGTGCCCGTTCGGATAGACCATACGCAGTATTTT